Following are 2 T cell receptor beta chains from one sample sequenced in a study of blood T cell repertoires in COVID-19. Using immunoSEQ multiplex PCR, the repertoire was profiled, and TCRdb retains in-frame clones only, with some absent. The table lists more than 120,000 clones, 88% of them singletons, with around a quarter in the top ten. Sequenced input: peripheral blood. Receptors originate from a human donor in a cohort sampled during active COVID-19.

The chain combines TRBV19 with TRBJ1-4; 8 positions match TRBD1. Germline loops: CDR1 LNHDA, CDR2 SQIVND (reference sequence). J lost 8 bases, V lost 7 bases, and 12 bases had no gene match. The CDR3 is 15 residues long. The CDR3 DNA follows: TGTGCCAGTAATCCCACAGGGGGGGCTTCGGAAAAACTGTTTTTT. The encoded protein is CASNPTGGASEKLFF.

The V and J genes are TRBV7-9 and TRBJ1-1; 8 bases line up with TRBD1. The germline V gene has CDR1 SEHNR and CDR2 FQNEAQ (reference sequence). This CDR3 contains 14 residues. V was pared by 6 bases and J by 2 bases, with 5 bases of the junction left unmatched. CDR3 amino acids: CASRHGQGNTEAFF. CDR3 nucleotides: TGTGCCAGCAGGCACGGACAGGGCAACACTGAAGCTTTCTTT.